This T cell receptor beta chain was documented in a study of OX40 agonist ivuxolimab in advanced cancers. Study in general: Of mixed ages from about 20 to 80 and averaging about 56 years, the group was roughly 85% male. Overall study findings and caveats: Expanded clones belonging to CD8+ T cells outnumbered, on average, those of CD4+. At 0.1 to 3.0 mg/kg and by week 6, CD4+ and CD8+ T cells in the blood had expanded clonally.

Germline V gene data show CDR1 as MDHEN and CDR2 as SYDVKM. V dropped 6 bases and J dropped 5 bases, with 13 bases sitting between them. CDR3 length: 13 amino acids. Here immunoSEQ multiplex PCR was the method, and the copy in TCRdb shows in-frame clones only, minus some. The table includes roughly 48,000 clones, 85% to 90% detected once. Details on this clone: As yet, its antigen is unknown.

The receptor was derived from an adult with an advanced solid tumor such as melanoma, head and neck, liver or kidney cancer. V usage is TRBV28 and J usage is TRBJ1-1; D not resolved. The sequences come from CD4+ or CD8+ T cells sorted from blood, collected in a trial of the OX40 agonist ivuxolimab. The CDR3 nucleotides are TGTGCCAGCAGCTTCGTCGCGGGGACTGAAGCTTTCTTT. Translated: CASSFVAGTEAFF.